The clone carrying this T cell receptor beta chain was seen ten or more times. Because this beta chain is a stray read in a library intended to capture alpha chains, its abundance should not be given much weight. The sample belongs to a study of spatial heterogeneity in lung cancer. Whole-study context: For the average unique TCR and UMI combination, more than nine occurrences appeared in raw reads.

This CDR3 is built from 13 residues. V was pared by 3 bases and J by 5 bases, with 10 bases between. The germline V gene has CDR1 KGHSH and CDR2 LQKENI. Time point given: sample taken at primary tumor resection. Samples came from roughly 75 TRACERx patients with untreated early-stage lung cancer. Frozen PBMC, nontumor lung or tumor provided whole RNA, which was sequenced unsorted. TCRdb ran MiXCR on the 5' RACE reads and lists one entry per CDR3 protein. Of roughly 15,000 distinct CDR3 sequences in the sample, roughly 3.6% were seen once. The V gene is TRBV18, the J gene TRBJ1-1; D gene ambiguous. The sequences come from normal lung tissue next to the tumor, collected at surgery. The clonotype was recovered from a male donor with early-stage non-small cell lung cancer. DNA for the CDR3: TGTGCCAGCTCACCCAACCACGGGACTGAAGCTTTCTTT. Amino acid sequence: CASSPNHGTEAFF.